Each of the 25 T cell receptor beta chains below was sequenced from the same sample in a study of shared clonotypes between healthy human individuals. The data were produced by immunoSEQ multiplex PCR, yet TCRdb's version contains in-frame clones alone and is incomplete. Found here are around 690,000 clones, around 91% of them singletons; the top ten hold about a third. Sequenced material: memory CD8+ T cells from PBMCs. Subset meaning: CD45RO+ cells pooled with CCR7-negative TemRA cells. The receptors were sampled from a man aged 18 to 30 in good health. Some clones in this sample may be carry-over from other donors' samples.

The rearrangement joins TRBV27 to TRBJ2-7; tentatively, D is TRBD1 or TRBD2 (5 bases each). The CDR3 sequence is 18 residues long. Germline V gene data show CDR1 as MNHEY and CDR2 as SMNVEV (reference sequence). Trimming removed 0 bases at V and 3 bases at J, with 21 bases between. The chain's CDR3 is CASSLSRRGLAIYYEQYF. The CDR3 DNA is TGTGCCAGCAGTTTATCCCGCCGGGGCCTAGCTATTTACTACGAGCAGTACTTC.

This clone has just a few counts. The V call is TRBV9, the J call TRBJ1-1; a weak D match, TRBD1 (6 bases). Germline values: CDR1 SGDLS, CDR2 YYNGEE. There are 12 residues in the CDR3. V lost 4 bases to trimming and J lost 8 bases, with 12 bases between them. CDR3: CASSLLQGEAFF. The DNA for the CDR3 is TGTGCCAGCAGCTTATTACAGGGAGAAGCTTTCTTT.

The rearrangement joins TRBV27 to TRBJ2-5; no clear D gene. Trimming took off 6 bases at V and 0 bases at J, with 14 bases between the two ends. The germline V gene encodes CDR1 MNHEY and CDR2 SMNVEV (reference sequence). The CDR3 length is 15 residues. In DNA, the CDR3 is TGTGCCAGCAGCCGGTTTACCGAGGACCAAGAGACCCAGTACTTC. It is translated as CASSRFTEDQETQYF.

The chain carries TRBV7-3 and TRBJ2-5; D is possibly TRBD2 (6 bases). CDR1 and CDR2 (germline): SGHTA, FQGTGA. CDR3 length equals 15 residues. Trimming removed 5 bases from V and 7 bases from J, with 20 bases in between. DNA of the CDR3: TGTGCCAGCAGCGCCGTTGGTAGCGGAGCGGGGACCCAGTACTTC. This gives the protein CASSAVGSGAGTQYF.

The DNA for the CDR3 is TGTGCCAGTAGTGGCATGTTGGGCCCAGGTCAGCCCCAGCATTTT. It specifies CASSGMLGPGQPQHF. This chain connects TRBV19 to TRBJ1-5; no reliable D call. From germline, CDR1 is LNHDA and CDR2 SQIVND (reference sequence). This CDR3 contains 15 residues. Between the trimmed V and J ends, which lost 5 bases and 6 bases, there was a span of 17 bases.

J is TRBJ2-3 and V is TRBV14, with D hard to call. V was pared by 0 bases and J by 6 bases, with 19 bases between. The CDR3 loop spans 17 amino acids. Germline CDR1 reads SGHDN; CDR2 reads FVKESK. The DNA for the CDR3 is TGTGCCAGCAGCCAAGATAGTTTGGTTGGTTTCGGGGATACGCAGTATTTT. Its translation is CASSQDSLVGFGDTQYF. Drawing the rest from reference TRBV14 and TRBJ2-3, the complete variable domain is EAGVTQFPSHSVIEKGQTVTLRCDPISGHDNLYWYRRVMGKEIKFLLHFVKESKQDESGMPNNRFLAERTGGTYSTLKVQPAELEDSGVYFCASSQDSLVGFGDTQYFGPGTRLTVL.

A note on this clone: This CDR3 is also generated by other DNA sequences in the sample. The genes are TRBV9 and TRBJ2-7, with a tentative D call TRBD2 (6 bases). CDR1 SGDLS and CDR2 YYNGEE come from the germline V gene. The CDR3 spans 14 residues. The germline V and J ends were trimmed by 0 bases and 2 bases, with 9 bases remaining between them. For the CDR3, the DNA is TGTGCCAGCAGCGTAGCTACGGGGGCCTACGAGCAGTACTTC. Translated: CASSVATGAYEQYF.

This sequence joins TRBV28 and TRBJ1-1, with D unclear. Germline loops: CDR1 MDHEN, CDR2 SYDVKM. V was clipped by 8 bases and J by 7 bases, with 11 bases between them. The CDR3 runs to 11 residues. The chain's CDR3 is CASGKWGEAFF. In nucleotides, the CDR3 is TGTGCCAGCGGCAAATGGGGTGAAGCTTTCTTT.

V is TRBV10-1 and J is TRBJ2-2; 7 bases agree with TRBD2. V was clipped by 7 bases and J by 8 bases; unmatched bases: 16. The V gene's germline CDR1 is WNHNN and CDR2 SYGVQD (reference sequence). CDR3 size: 16 residues. CDR3 in DNA: TGCGCCAGCACCCCTGGGGAGGGGAAGAACAAAGGGGAGCTGTTTTTT. Protein: CASTPGEGKNKGELFF.

As to this clone: The same CDR3 also results from other DNA sequences found in this sample. The gene calls are TRBV15 and TRBJ2-7; 9 nucleotides agree with TRBD2. Germline V gene lookup returns CDR1 LNHNV and CDR2 YYDKDF (reference sequence). CDR3 length: 14 residues. Trimming removed 3 bases from V and 1 base from J; junction bases left unmatched: 1. The CDR3 DNA reads TGTGCCACCAGCAGGACTAGCGGATCCTACGAGCAGTACTTC. Encoded protein: CATSRTSGSYEQYF.

V is TRBV11-2 and J is TRBJ1-1, with D unresolved. CDR3 length equals 16 residues. CDR1 SGHAT and CDR2 FQNNGV come from the germline V gene. The germline V and J ends were trimmed by 1 base and 4 bases, with 16 bases remaining between them. Written as DNA, the CDR3 is TGTGCCAGCAGCTTAGGTCCCTTAGGGCCGAGCACTGAAGCTTTCTTT. Encoded protein: CASSLGPLGPSTEAFF.

The J gene is TRBJ2-7, the V gene TRBV9; D is possibly TRBD2 (6 bases). The CDR3 has 16 amino acids. V shed 0 bases and J shed 0 bases, with 13 bases lying between them. Germline lookup yields CDR1 SGDLS and CDR2 YYNGEE. CDR3: CASSVEGSGLSYEQYF. CDR3 nucleotides: TGTGCCAGCAGCGTAGAAGGTAGCGGACTCTCCTACGAGCAGTACTTC.

The chain links TRBV7-6 to TRBJ2-3, with TRBD1 identical over 7 bases. CDR3 length: 16 residues. Germline V gene sequence: CDR1 SGHVS, CDR2 FNYEAQ. V shed 10 bases and J 2 bases; nucleotides not matched to a gene: 15. CDR3 coding DNA: TGTGCCAACTTGACCTTAGGGACAGCGCTCACAGATACGCAGTATTTT. This translates into CANLTLGTALTDTQYF. The variable domain in full, completed from reference TRBV7-6 and TRBJ2-3, reads GAGVSQSPRYKVTKRGQDVALRCDPISGHVSLYWYRQALGQGPEFLTYFNYEAQQDKSGLPNDRFSAERPEGSISTLTIQRTEQRDSAMYRCANLTLGTALTDTQYFGPGTRLTVL.

This clone was picked up a small number of times. The sample holds other DNA sequences that translate to the same CDR3. This sequence joins TRBV29-1 and TRBJ1-1; no reliable D call. This CDR3 has 11 amino acids. The V end was cut by 4 bases, the J end by 4 bases, with 7 bases between. Germline loops: CDR1 SQVTM, CDR2 ANQGSEA. The CDR3 is CSVGGGTEAFF. The CDR3 DNA reads as TGCAGCGTTGGGGGTGGCACTGAAGCTTTCTTT. Looking up the rest from reference TRBV29-1 and TRBJ1-1 gives the full variable domain: SAVISQKPSRDICQRGTSLTIQCQVDSQVTMMFWYRQQPGQSLTLIATANQGSEATYESGFVIDKFPISRPNLTFSTLTVSNMSPEDSSIYLCSVGGGTEAFFGQGTRLTVV.

This clone was counted a single time. This chain connects TRBV10-3 to TRBJ1-2, with unresolved D. Germline-derived CDR1 and CDR2 are ENHRY and SYGVKD. CDR3 length equals 13 residues. Deletions cut 0 bases from V and 5 bases from J, with 7 bases between. The CDR3 reads CAISESTPYGYTF. CDR3 bases: TGTGCCATCAGTGAGTCAACCCCATATGGCTACACCTTC.

V usage is TRBV10-3 and J usage is TRBJ2-1; a possible D gene is TRBD1 (6 bases). Germline V gene sequence: CDR1 ENHRY, CDR2 SYGVKD. CDR3 length: 17 amino acids. Between the trimmed V and J ends, which lost 2 bases and 2 bases, there was a span of 16 bases. CDR3 region: CAISEPGTMRAYNEQFF. CDR3 in DNA: TGTGCCATCAGTGAGCCGGGGACAATGAGGGCCTACAATGAGCAGTTCTTC.

V usage is TRBV28 and J usage is TRBJ2-1, with a possible D match to TRBD2 (6 bases). V lost 5 bases to trimming and J lost 10 bases, with 15 bases between them. CDR3 length: 13 residues. Germline V CDR1 and CDR2: MDHEN, SYDVKM. This CDR3 is CASSLTPRGEQFF. The CDR3 DNA reads TGTGCCAGCAGTCTGACTCCTCGGGGGGAGCAGTTCTTC. The variable domain in full, completed from reference TRBV28 and TRBJ2-1, reads DVKVTQSSRYLVKRTGEKVFLECVQDMDHENMFWYRQDPGLGLRLIYFSYDVKMKEKGDIPEGYSVSREKKERFSLILESASTNQTSMYLCASSLTPRGEQFFGPGTRLTVL.

This chain uses TRBV5-6 with TRBJ2-7, with a tentative D call TRBD1 (6 bases). Trimming removed 1 base at V and 7 bases at J, with 12 bases between. This CDR3 region has 13 residues. Per germline, CDR1 SGHDT and CDR2 YYEEEE. The CDR3 here is CASSLWQGLEQYF. Written as DNA, the CDR3 is TGTGCCAGCAGCTTGTGGCAGGGGTTGGAGCAGTACTTC.

The V call is TRBV23-1, the J call TRBJ2-7; D uncertain. TRBV23-1 is an open reading frame whose function is uncertain. With 3 bases removed from V and 5 bases from J, the gap between germline ends came to 14 bases. This CDR3 region has 14 residues. The CDR3 here is CASSQPPLGDEQYF. The CDR3 DNA reads as TGCGCCAGCAGTCAGCCCCCCTTGGGCGACGAGCAGTACTTC.

The chain is built from TRBV29-1 and TRBJ1-2; TRBD1 agrees at 7 bases. With V trimmed by 6 bases and J by 7 bases, 11 bases remained unmatched. The CDR3 has 13 amino acids. The germline V gene has CDR1 SQVTM and CDR2 ANQGSEA. CDR3 loop: CSVPTGFRAGYTF. In nucleotides, the CDR3 is TGCAGCGTCCCGACAGGGTTCCGGGCTGGCTACACCTTC.

The chain joins TRBV11-3 to TRBJ2-7; 8 bases match TRBD1. The CDR3 contains 14 residues. V shed 5 bases, J shed 5 bases, and the junction held 8 bases outside the gene matches. CDR1 and CDR2 from the germline V gene are SGHNT and YENEEA. In DNA form, the CDR3 reads TGTGCCAGCAGCGCCGGGACAGGCACTGACGAGCAGTACTTC. Translated, it gives CASSAGTGTDEQYF.

CDR3 coding DNA: TGCAGCGCCCCGGGGTGGGGTGGGGGTGAGCAGTTCTTC. It codes for CSAPGWGGGEQFF. The chain combines TRBV29-1 with TRBJ2-1, with D perhaps TRBD1 or TRBD2 (5 bases each). This CDR3 has 13 amino acids. With 7 bases removed from V and 9 bases from J, the gap between germline ends came to 19 bases. The germline gives CDR1 SQVTM, CDR2 ANQGSEA.

The chain recombines TRBV28 with TRBJ2-3; 9 nucleotides align to TRBD2. The germline V gene encodes CDR1 MDHEN and CDR2 SYDVKM. The length of the CDR3 is 15 residues. The V segment lost 3 bases and the J segment 5 bases; nucleotides outside the gene matches: 6. CDR3 amino acids: CASSFLAGAEDTQYF. In DNA, the CDR3 is TGTGCCAGCAGTTTCTTAGCGGGAGCGGAAGATACGCAGTATTTT.

CDR3 protein: CASSLGLTLGYNEQFF. The CDR3 nucleotides read TGTGCCAGCAGCTTAGGACTGACGCTGGGGTACAATGAGCAGTTCTTC. The chain recombines TRBV11-2 with TRBJ2-1, with unresolved D. Per the germline V gene, CDR1 is SGHAT and CDR2 is FQNNGV. The V end lost 1 base, the J end lost 4 bases, and 14 bases lay between the germline ends. The CDR3 covers 16 residues.

Notes on this clone: In this CDR3 the conserved last residue, phenylalanine or tryptophan, is missing, so a read error is likely. The DNA is left out, because the CDR3 cannot be placed on it with certainty; the CDR3 is given as TCRdb lists it. The V and J genes are TRBV2 and TRBJ2-7. Germline CDR1 is SNHLY and CDR2 is FYNNEI. The CDR3 spans 12 amino acids, including both terminal residues. CDR3 sequence reads: CASKVNSWDGLE.